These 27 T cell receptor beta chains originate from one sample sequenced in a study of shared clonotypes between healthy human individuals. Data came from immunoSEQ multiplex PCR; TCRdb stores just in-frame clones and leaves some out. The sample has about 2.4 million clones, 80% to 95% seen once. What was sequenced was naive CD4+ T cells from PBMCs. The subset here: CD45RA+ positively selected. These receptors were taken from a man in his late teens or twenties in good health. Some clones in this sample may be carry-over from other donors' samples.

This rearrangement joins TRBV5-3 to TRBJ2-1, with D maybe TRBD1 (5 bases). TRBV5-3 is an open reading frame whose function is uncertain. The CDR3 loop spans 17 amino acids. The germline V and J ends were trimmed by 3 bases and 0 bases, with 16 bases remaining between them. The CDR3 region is CARSCHTQGFSYNEQFF. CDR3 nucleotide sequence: TGTGCCAGAAGCTGCCACACTCAGGGTTTCTCCTACAATGAGCAGTTCTTC.

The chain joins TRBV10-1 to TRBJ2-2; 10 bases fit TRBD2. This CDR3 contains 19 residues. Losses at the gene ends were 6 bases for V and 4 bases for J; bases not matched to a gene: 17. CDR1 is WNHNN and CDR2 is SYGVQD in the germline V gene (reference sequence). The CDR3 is CASRDPGASGRGGTGELFF. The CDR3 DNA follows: TGCGCCAGCAGGGACCCCGGGGCTAGCGGGAGAGGAGGCACCGGGGAGCTGTTTTTT.

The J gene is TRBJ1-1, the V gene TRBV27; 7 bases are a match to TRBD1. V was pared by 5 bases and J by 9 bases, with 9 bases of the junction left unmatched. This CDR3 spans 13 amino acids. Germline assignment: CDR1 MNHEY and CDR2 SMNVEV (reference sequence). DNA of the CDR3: TGTGCCAGCAGTGCACCAACGGACAGGAAAGCTTTCTTT. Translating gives CASSAPTDRKAFF.

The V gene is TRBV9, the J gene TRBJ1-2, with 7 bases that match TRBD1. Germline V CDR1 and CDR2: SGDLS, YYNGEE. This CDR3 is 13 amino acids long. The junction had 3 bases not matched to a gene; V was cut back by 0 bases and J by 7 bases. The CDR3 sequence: CASSVAQGVGYTF. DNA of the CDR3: TGTGCCAGCAGCGTAGCTCAGGGGGTTGGCTACACCTTC.

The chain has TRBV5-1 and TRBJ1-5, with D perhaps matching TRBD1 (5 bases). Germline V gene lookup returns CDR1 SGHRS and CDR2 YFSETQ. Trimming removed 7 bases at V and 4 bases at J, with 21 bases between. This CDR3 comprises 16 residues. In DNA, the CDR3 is TGCGCCAGCCGACCTGGATGGGACCCCTCTAATCAGCCCCAGCATTTT. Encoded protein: CASRPGWDPSNQPQHF. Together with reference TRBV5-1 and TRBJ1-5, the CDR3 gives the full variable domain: KAGVTQTPRYLIKTRGQQVTLSCSPISGHRSVSWYQQTPGQGLQFLFEYFSETQRNKGNFPGRFSGRQFSNSRSEMNVSTLELGDSALYLCASRPGWDPSNQPQHFGDGTRLSIL.

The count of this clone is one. CDR3 protein: CASTLTGKGGYTF. The CDR3 region has the DNA TGTGCCAGCACCCTTACAGGGAAGGGTGGCTACACCTTC. The chain employs TRBV5-6 and TRBJ1-2; perhaps TRBD1 as D (6 bases). The CDR3 is 13 amino acids. V was trimmed by 6 bases and J by 7 bases, leaving 16 bases between them. Germline V gives CDR1 SGHDT, CDR2 YYEEEE.

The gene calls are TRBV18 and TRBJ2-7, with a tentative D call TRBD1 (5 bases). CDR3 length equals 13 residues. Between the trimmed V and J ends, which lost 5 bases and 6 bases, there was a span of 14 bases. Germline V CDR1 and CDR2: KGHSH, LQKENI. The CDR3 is CASSDRSYSEQYF. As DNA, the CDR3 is TGTGCCAGCTCAGACAGATCCTACTCCGAGCAGTACTTC.

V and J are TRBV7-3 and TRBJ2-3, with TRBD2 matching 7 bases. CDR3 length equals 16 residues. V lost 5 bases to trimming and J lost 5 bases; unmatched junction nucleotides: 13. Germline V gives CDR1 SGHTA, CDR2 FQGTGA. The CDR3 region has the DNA TGTGCCAGCAGCCTAGCCGGGAGGTCAAGGATAGATACGCAGTATTTT. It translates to CASSLAGRSRIDTQYF.

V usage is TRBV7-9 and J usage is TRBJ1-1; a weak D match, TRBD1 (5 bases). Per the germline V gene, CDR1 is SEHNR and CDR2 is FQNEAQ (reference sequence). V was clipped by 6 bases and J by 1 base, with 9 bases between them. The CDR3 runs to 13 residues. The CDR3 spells CASRVTANTEAFF. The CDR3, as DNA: TGTGCCAGCAGAGTGACAGCGAACACTGAAGCTTTCTTT.

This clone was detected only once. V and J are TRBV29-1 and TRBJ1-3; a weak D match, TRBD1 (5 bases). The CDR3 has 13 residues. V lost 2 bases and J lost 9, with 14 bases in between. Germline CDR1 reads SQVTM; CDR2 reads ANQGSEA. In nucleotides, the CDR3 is TGCAGCGTTGAAAAACCTGGACACGCCACCATATATTTT. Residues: CSVEKPGHATIYF. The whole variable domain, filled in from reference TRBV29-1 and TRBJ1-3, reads SAVISQKPSRDICQRGTSLTIQCQVDSQVTMMFWYRQQPGQSLTLIATANQGSEATYESGFVIDKFPISRPNLTFSTLTVSNMSPEDSSIYLCSVEKPGHATIYFGEGSWLTVV.

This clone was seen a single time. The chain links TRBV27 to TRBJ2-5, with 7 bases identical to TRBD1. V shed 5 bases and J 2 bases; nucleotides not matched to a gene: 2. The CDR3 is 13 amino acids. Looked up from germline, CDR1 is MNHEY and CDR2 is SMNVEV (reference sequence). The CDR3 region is CASSAQGQETQYF. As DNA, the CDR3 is TGTGCCAGCAGTGCACAGGGGCAAGAGACCCAGTACTTC.

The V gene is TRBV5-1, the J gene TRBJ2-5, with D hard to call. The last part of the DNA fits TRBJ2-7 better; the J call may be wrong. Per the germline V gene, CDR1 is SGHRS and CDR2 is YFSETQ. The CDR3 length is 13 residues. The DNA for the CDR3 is TGCGCCAGCAGCTTGGAAAACAGCTACGAGCAGTACTTC. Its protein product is CASSLENSYEQYF.

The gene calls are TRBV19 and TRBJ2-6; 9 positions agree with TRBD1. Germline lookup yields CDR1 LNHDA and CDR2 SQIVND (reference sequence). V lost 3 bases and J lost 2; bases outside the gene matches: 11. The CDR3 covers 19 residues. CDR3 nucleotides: TGTGCCAGTAGTATGTGGGGACAGGGCCTAGTGGCTGGGGCCAACGTCCTGACTTTC. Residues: CASSMWGQGLVAGANVLTF.

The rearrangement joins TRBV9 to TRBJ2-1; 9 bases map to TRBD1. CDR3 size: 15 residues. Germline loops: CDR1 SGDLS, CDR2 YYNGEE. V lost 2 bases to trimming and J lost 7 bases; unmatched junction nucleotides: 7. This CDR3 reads CASSVGDREKNEQFF. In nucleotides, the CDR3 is TGTGCCAGCAGCGTGGGGGACAGGGAGAAGAATGAGCAGTTCTTC.

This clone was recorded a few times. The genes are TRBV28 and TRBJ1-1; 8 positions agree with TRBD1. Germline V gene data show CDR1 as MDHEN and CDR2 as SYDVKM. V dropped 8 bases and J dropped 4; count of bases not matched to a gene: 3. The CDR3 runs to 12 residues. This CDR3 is CASGQGITEAFF. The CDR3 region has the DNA TGTGCCAGCGGACAGGGTATCACTGAAGCTTTCTTT. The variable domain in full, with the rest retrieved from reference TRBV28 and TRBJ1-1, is DVKVTQSSRYLVKRTGEKVFLECVQDMDHENMFWYRQDPGLGLRLIYFSYDVKMKEKGDIPEGYSVSREKKERFSLILESASTNQTSMYLCASGQGITEAFFGQGTRLTVV.

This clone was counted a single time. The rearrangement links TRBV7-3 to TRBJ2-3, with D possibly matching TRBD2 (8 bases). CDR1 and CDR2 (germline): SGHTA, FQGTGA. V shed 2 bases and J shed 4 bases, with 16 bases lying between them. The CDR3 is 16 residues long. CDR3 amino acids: CASSLSGTRGPDTQYF. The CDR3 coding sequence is TGTGCCAGCAGCTTATCCGGGACTAGGGGGCCAGATACGCAGTATTTT.

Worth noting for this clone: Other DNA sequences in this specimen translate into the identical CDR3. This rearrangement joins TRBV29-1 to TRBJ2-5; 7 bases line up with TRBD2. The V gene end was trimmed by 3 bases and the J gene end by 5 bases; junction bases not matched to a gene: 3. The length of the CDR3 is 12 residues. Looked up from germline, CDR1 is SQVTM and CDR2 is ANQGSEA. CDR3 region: CSVDGGSETQYF. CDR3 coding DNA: TGCAGCGTTGACGGGGGGAGCGAGACCCAGTACTTC.

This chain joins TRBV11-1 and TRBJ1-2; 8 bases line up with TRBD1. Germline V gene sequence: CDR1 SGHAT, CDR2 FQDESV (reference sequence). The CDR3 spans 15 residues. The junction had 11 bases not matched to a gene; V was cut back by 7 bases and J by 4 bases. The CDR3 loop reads CASTLDADRAYGYTF. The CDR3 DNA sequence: TGTGCCAGCACCCTAGACGCGGACAGGGCCTATGGCTACACCTTC.

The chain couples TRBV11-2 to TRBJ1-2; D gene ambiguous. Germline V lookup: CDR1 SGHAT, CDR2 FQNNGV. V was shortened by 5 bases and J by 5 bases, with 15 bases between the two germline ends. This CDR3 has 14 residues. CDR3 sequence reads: CASSLGPGGYGYTF. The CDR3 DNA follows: TGTGCCAGCAGCCTGGGCCCCGGAGGATATGGCTACACCTTC.

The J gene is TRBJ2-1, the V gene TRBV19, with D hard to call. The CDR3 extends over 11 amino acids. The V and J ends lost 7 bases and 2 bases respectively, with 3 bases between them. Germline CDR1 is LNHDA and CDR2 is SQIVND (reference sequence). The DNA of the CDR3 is TGTGCCAGTATGACCTACAATGAGCAGTTCTTC. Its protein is CASMTYNEQFF.

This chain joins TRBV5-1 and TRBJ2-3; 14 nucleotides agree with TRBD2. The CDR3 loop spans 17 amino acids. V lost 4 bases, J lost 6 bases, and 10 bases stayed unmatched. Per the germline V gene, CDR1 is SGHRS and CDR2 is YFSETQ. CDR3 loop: CASSEGLAGAARDTQYF. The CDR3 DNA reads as TGCGCCAGCAGCGAGGGACTAGCGGGAGCCGCGAGGGATACGCAGTATTTT.

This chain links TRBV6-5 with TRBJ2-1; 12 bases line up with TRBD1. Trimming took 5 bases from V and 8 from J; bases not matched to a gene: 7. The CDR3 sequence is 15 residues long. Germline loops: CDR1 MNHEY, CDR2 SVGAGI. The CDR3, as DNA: TGTGCCAGCAGTCTCGGGACAGGGGGCGGGGATGAGCAGTTCTTC. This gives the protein CASSLGTGGGDEQFF.

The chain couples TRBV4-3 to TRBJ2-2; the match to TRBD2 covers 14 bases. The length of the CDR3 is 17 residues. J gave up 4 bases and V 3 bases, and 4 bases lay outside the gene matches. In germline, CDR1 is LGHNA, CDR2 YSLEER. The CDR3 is CASSQATSGRATGELFF. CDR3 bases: TGCGCCAGCAGCCAGGCGACTAGCGGGAGGGCCACCGGGGAGCTGTTTTTT.

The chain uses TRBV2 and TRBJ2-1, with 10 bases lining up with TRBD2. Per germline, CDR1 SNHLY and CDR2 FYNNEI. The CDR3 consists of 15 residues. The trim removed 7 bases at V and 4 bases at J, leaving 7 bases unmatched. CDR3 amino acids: CASKVQREGYNEQFF. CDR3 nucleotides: TGTGCCAGCAAAGTGCAGCGGGAGGGTTACAATGAGCAGTTCTTC.

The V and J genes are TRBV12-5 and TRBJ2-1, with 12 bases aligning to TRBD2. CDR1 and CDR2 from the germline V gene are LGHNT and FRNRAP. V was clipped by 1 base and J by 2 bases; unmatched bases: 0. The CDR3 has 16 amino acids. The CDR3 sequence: CASGLGLAGAYNEQFF. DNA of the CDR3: TGTGCTAGTGGTTTGGGACTAGCGGGAGCCTACAATGAGCAGTTCTTC.

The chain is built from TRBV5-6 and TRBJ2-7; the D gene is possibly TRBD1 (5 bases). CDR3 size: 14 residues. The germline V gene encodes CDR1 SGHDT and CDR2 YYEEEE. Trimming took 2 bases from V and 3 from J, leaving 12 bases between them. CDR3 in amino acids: CASSLLGASYEQYF. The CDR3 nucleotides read TGTGCCAGCAGCTTACTTGGGGCTAGCTACGAGCAGTACTTC. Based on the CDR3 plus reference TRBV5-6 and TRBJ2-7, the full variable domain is DAGVTQSPTHLIKTRGQQVTLRCSPKSGHDTVSWYQQALGQGPQFIFQYYEEEERQRGNFPDRFSGHQFPNYSSELNVNALLLGDSALYLCASSLLGASYEQYFGPGTRLTVT.

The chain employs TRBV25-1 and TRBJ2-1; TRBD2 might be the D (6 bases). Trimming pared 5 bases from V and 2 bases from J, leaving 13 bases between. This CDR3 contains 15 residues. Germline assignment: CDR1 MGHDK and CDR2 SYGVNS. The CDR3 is CASSKSGPPYNEQFF. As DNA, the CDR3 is TGTGCCAGCAGTAAAAGCGGGCCCCCCTACAATGAGCAGTTCTTC.